This T cell receptor beta chain derives from a study of monozygotic twins with inflammatory bowel disease. CDR3 length: 13 residues. Germline-derived CDR1 and CDR2 are MGHDK and SYGVNS. Study conclusions and caveats: Concordant and discordant twins showed no difference in repertoire similarity, possibly from limited power. No discrimination was achieved between different T cell subtypes.

Nested PCRs (around 15 and 9 cycles, two total) were applied to TCRalpha and TCRbeta cDNA. For each CDR3 protein, TCRdb gives one entry from its re-call of the 5' RACE reads, without DNA. In all, the sample yields under 150,000 distinct CDR3 sequences. Points on this clonotype: Antigen: not known.

This clonotype was obtained from a human donor with ulcerative colitis or Crohn's disease, or a healthy co-twin of an affected twin (not recorded which). The chain is built from TRBV25-1 and TRBJ1-6; absent DNA, TCRdb's TRBD1 call cannot be checked. Sequencing was done on a sample of blood. CDR3 amino acids: CATAGHGNSPLHF.